These 3 T cell receptor beta chains originate from one sample sequenced in a study of identical twins. Each CDR3 protein is one row after TCRdb ran MiXCR on the 5' RACE reads. The sample consists of about 220,000 distinct CDR3 sequences, roughly 7.5% of them appearing once. These data also formed part of another study, on yellow fever vaccine responses in identical twins.

The sample taken for sequencing was memory (CD45RO+) T cells sorted from blood. The origin of the receptors is a woman aged 18-30 years in good health.

This clonotype was found a few times. CDR3 coding DNA: TGTGCCAGCAGCGTAGGGGGGGGGCCTAGCACCGGGGAGCTGTTTTTT. It encodes CASSVGGGPSTGELFF. The chain recombines TRBV9 with TRBJ2-2, with D possibly matching TRBD2 (7 bases). This CDR3 is built from 16 residues. With 0 bases removed from V and 4 bases from J, the gap between germline ends came to 13 bases. From germline, CDR1 is SGDLS and CDR2 YYNGEE.

V usage is TRBV4-2 and J usage is TRBJ1-5; 8 bases align to TRBD1. Germline trimming cut 1 base from V and 5 bases from J; bases unmatched to any gene: 7. Per germline, CDR1 LGHNA and CDR2 YNFKEQ. This CDR3 is 16 amino acids long. The CDR3 spells CASSQVSGQGDQPQHF. Written as DNA, the CDR3 is TGTGCCAGCAGCCAAGTGTCAGGACAGGGTGATCAGCCCCAGCATTTT.

Many counts were recorded for this clonotype. This chain uses TRBV29-1 with TRBJ2-3; 12 positions match TRBD2. Germline-derived CDR1 and CDR2 are SQVTM and ANQGSEA. The CDR3 sequence is 15 residues long. V dropped 6 bases and J dropped 5; count of bases not matched to a gene: 9. CDR3 sequence: CSVPSSGRAGDTQYF. CDR3 nucleotide sequence: TGCAGCGTCCCCTCTAGCGGGAGGGCCGGAGATACGCAGTATTTT.